This entry lists 17 T cell receptor beta chains sequenced from one sample in a study of PD-1 blockade in classical Hodgkin lymphoma. Relapse was seen in all patients after autologous stem cell transplantation, and brentuximab vedotin exposure was variable. Sequencing was performed with immunoSEQ multiplex PCR; in TCRdb, only in-frame clones are kept and a portion is missing. Among about 98,000 clones listed, roughly 92% were seen once. Sequencing was performed on peripheral blood mononuclear cells (PBMCs), taken at baseline. The origin of the receptors is a human donor with classical Hodgkin lymphoma.

In this sample, this clone turned up a few times. This sequence joins TRBV6-1 and TRBJ1-1; D unresolved. CDR1 MNHNS and CDR2 SASEGT come from the germline V gene. The CDR3 is 11 residues long. With 6 bases removed from V and 1 base from J, the gap between germline ends came to 3 bases. CDR3 nucleotides: TGTGCCAGCAGGAAGAACACTGAAGCTTTCTTT. As protein: CASRKNTEAFF.

The chain is built from TRBV29-1 and TRBJ2-3; 8 bases map to TRBD1. CDR3 length: 14 amino acids. CDR1 and CDR2 (germline): SQVTM, ANQGSEA. The V segment lost 4 bases and the J segment 8 bases; nucleotides outside the gene matches: 11. The CDR3 sequence is CSVGMAGGLATQYF. The CDR3 nucleotides read TGCAGCGTTGGGATGGCAGGGGGCCTCGCTACGCAGTATTTT.

J is TRBJ2-5 and V is TRBV25-1; D gene ambiguous. The CDR3 length is 13 residues. Per the germline V gene, CDR1 is MGHDK and CDR2 is SYGVNS. Trimming left V 6 bases short and J 5 bases short, with 13 bases between. The CDR3 bases are TGTGCCAGCAGCCTGGGGTTCCGGGAGACCCAGTACTTC. Protein product: CASSLGFRETQYF.

The J gene is TRBJ1-5, the V gene TRBV15, with D maybe TRBD1 (6 bases). CDR1 is LNHNV, CDR2 YYDKDF, per germline (reference sequence). Deletions cut 1 base from V and 1 base from J, with 17 bases between. This CDR3 has 18 amino acids. The CDR3 reads CATSRALVGTLSNQPQHF. The CDR3 nucleotides read TGTGCCACCAGCAGAGCCTTAGTCGGGACATTGAGCAATCAGCCCCAGCATTTT.

The chain recombines TRBV28 with TRBJ1-1; maybe TRBD1 (5 bases). CDR1 is MDHEN and CDR2 is SYDVKM in the germline V gene. The CDR3 contains 15 residues. Trimming cost V 0 bases and J 11 bases, with 19 bases left between them. CDR3 sequence: CASSLWGRVREEAFF. The CDR3 region has the DNA TGTGCCAGCAGTTTATGGGGACGGGTCAGAGAAGAGGCTTTCTTT.

The chain carries TRBV7-9 and TRBJ2-7; D gene unclear. CDR1 SEHNR and CDR2 FQNEAQ come from the germline V gene (reference sequence). The V end was cut by 6 bases, the J end by 3 bases, with 12 bases between. The CDR3 is made up of 13 amino acids. In DNA, the CDR3 is TGTGCCAGCAGTTCCATCAAGCTCTACGAGCAGTACTTC. It translates to CASSSIKLYEQYF.

The genes are TRBV30 and TRBJ1-2; no reliable D call. V was pared by 0 bases and J by 3 bases, with 5 bases between. The CDR3 is 12 residues long. Germline CDR1 is GTSNPN and CDR2 is SVGIG (reference sequence). The CDR3 is CAWSVGYYGYTF. CDR3 nucleotides: TGTGCCTGGAGTGTTGGGTACTATGGCTACACCTTC. Full variable domain (remainder filled in from reference TRBV30 and TRBJ1-2): SQTIHQWPATLVQPVGSPLSLECTVEGTSNPNLYWYRQAAGRGLQLLFYSVGIGQISSEVPQNLSASRPQDRQFILSSKKLLLSDSGFYLCAWSVGYYGYTFGSGTRLTVV.

The rearrangement joins TRBV4-1 to TRBJ2-5; 8 bases are a match to TRBD1. The V and J ends lost 3 bases and 5 bases, in that order; junction bases with no gene match: 17. This CDR3 region has 18 residues. The germline V gene has CDR1 MGHRA and CDR2 YSYEKL. DNA of the CDR3: TGCGCCAGCAGCCAGGGACCCCTCCGGACAGGGCGACGGGAGACCCAGTACTTC. It yields the protein CASSQGPLRTGRRETQYF.

This rearrangement joins TRBV11-2 to TRBJ2-7; 7 bases fit TRBD1. The ends lost 5 bases at V and 1 base at J; junction bases unmatched: 2. This CDR3 comprises 13 residues. The germline V gene encodes CDR1 SGHAT and CDR2 FQNNGV. CDR3 sequence reads: CASSGTESYEQYF. The CDR3 DNA reads as TGTGCCAGCAGCGGGACAGAGTCCTACGAGCAGTACTTC.

V and J are TRBV5-1 and TRBJ1-1, with a tentative D call TRBD1 (6 bases). The CDR3 is 16 residues long. The V end was cut by 0 bases, the J end by 3 bases, with 15 bases between. The germline gives CDR1 SGHRS, CDR2 YFSETQ. Here the CDR3 reads CASSLEYGGLDTEAFF. DNA of the CDR3: TGCGCCAGCAGCTTGGAATATGGGGGGCTGGACACTGAAGCTTTCTTT.

This clone was seen more than once but under ten times. The chain uses TRBV6-1 and TRBJ2-5; D unresolved. The V and J ends lost 2 bases and 7 bases respectively, with 14 bases between them. The CDR3 is 14 amino acids. The germline V gene has CDR1 MNHNS and CDR2 SASEGT. Written as DNA, the CDR3 is TGTGCCAGCAGTGAAACGGTGACCTCTGGGACCCAGTACTTC. Amino acids: CASSETVTSGTQYF.

The chain links TRBV27 to TRBJ2-2; 8 bases are a match to TRBD2. Losses at the gene ends were 8 bases for V and 5 bases for J; bases not matched to a gene: 16. Germline loops: CDR1 MNHEY, CDR2 SMNVEV (reference sequence). This CDR3 comprises 17 residues. CDR3 residues: CASALRQGLVGTGELFF. The CDR3 coding sequence is TGTGCCAGCGCCTTACGTCAGGGACTAGTAGGTACCGGGGAGCTGTTTTTT.

V gene TRBV6-1 combines with J gene TRBJ2-7; 7 bases fit TRBD1. There are 16 residues in the CDR3. Trimming removed 2 bases from V and 0 bases from J; junction bases left unmatched: 7. CDR1 is MNHNS and CDR2 is SASEGT in the germline V gene. The CDR3 sequence: CASSELMTGPSYEQYF. As DNA, the CDR3 is TGTGCCAGCAGTGAATTGATGACAGGGCCCTCCTACGAGCAGTACTTC.

CDR3 sequence: CASSIHAGGSYNEQFF. CDR3 bases: TGTGCCAGCAGTATCCATGCGGGAGGCTCCTACAATGAGCAGTTCTTC. The chain is built from TRBV28 and TRBJ2-1, with TRBD2 matching over 8 bases. CDR1 MDHEN and CDR2 SYDVKM come from the germline V gene. V trimming: 5 bases; J trimming: 0 bases; junction bases outside the gene matches: 6. The CDR3 loop spans 16 amino acids.

The CDR3 DNA follows: TGTGCCAGCAGCTTAGAAGGGTGGTCTGAAGCTTTCTTT. Protein product: CASSLEGWSEAFF. The gene calls are TRBV7-2 and TRBJ1-1; D remains ambiguous. Germline V CDR1 and CDR2: SGHTA, FQGNSA. The CDR3 is 13 amino acids. Trimming shortened V by 1 base and J by 6 bases, and 9 bases separated the two germline ends.

The CDR3 reads CASSQVEIGLADLPSSYEQYF. In nucleotides, the CDR3 is TGCGCCAGCAGCCAAGTAGAAATCGGACTAGCGGATCTTCCGAGCTCCTACGAGCAGTACTTC. The V and J genes are TRBV4-1 and TRBJ2-7, with 10 bases fitting TRBD2. The V and J ends lost 1 base and 0 bases, in that order; junction bases with no gene match: 18. In germline, CDR1 is MGHRA, CDR2 YSYEKL. This CDR3 has 21 residues.

In its sample, this clone was seen once. The chain has TRBV5-4 and TRBJ2-7; a weak D match, TRBD1 (5 bases). Germline CDR1 and CDR2: SGHNT and YYREEE (reference sequence). The CDR3 runs to 16 residues. Trimming took 3 bases from V and 0 from J, leaving 16 bases between them. CDR3 nucleotides: TGTGCCAGCAGCTCTAGACAGATCCTAAACTCCTACGAGCAGTACTTC. Translation: CASSSRQILNSYEQYF.